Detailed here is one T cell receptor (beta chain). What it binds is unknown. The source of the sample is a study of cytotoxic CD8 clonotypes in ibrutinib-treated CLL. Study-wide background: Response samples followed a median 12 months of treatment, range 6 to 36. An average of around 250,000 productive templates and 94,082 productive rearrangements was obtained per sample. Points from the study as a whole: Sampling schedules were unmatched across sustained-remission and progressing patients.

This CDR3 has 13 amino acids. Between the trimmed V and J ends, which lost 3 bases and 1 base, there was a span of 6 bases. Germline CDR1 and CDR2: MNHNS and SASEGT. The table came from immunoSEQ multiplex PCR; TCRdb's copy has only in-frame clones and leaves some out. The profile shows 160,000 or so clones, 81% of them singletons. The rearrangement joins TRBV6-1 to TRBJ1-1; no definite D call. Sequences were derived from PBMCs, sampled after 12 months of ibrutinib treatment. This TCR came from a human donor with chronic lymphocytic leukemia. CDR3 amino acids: CASSESANTEAFF. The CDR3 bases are TGTGCCAGCAGTGAGTCGGCGAACACTGAAGCTTTCTTT.